This T cell receptor beta chain comes out of a study of patients and donors after allogeneic stem cell transplantation. TCRdb called the RT-PCR reads again in MiXCR, with one record for every CDR3 protein. The table shows about a million distinct CDR3 sequences, with over 15% occurring only once. Trimming took 3 bases from V and 8 from J, leaving 11 bases between them. CDR1 is SGDLS and CDR2 is YYNGEE in the germline V gene. CDR3 length: 12 amino acids. This clonotype was seen more than once but under ten times. This TCR was sampled from a human donor who was either an allogeneic HSCT recipient or a stem cell or donor lymphocyte infusion donor (not recorded which). It is not recorded whose cells these are; they may come from a transplant donor. The chain carries TRBV9 and TRBJ1-1; D is possibly TRBD1 (5 bases). Specimen: blood, either unsorted or a sorted T cell fraction (not recorded which). In nucleotides, the CDR3 is TGTGCCAGCAGCGGAGGGACGTCCGAAGCTTTCTTT. It translates to CASSGGTSEAFF.